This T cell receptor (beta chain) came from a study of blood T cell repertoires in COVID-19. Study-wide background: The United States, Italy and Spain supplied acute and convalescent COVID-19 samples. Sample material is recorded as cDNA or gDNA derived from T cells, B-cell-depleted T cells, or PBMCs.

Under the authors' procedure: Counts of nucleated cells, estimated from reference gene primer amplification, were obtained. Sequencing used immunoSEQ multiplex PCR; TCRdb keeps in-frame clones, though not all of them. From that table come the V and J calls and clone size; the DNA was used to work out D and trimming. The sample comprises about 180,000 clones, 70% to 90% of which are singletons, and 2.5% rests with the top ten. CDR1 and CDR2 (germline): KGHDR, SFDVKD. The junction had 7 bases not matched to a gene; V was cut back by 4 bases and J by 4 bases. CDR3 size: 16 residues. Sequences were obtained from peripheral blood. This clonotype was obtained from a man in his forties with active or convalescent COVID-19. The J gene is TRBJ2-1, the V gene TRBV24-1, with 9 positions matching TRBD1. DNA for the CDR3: TGTGCCACCAGTGACACCGGGACAGGGCTATACAATGAGCAGTTCTTC. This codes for CATSDTGTGLYNEQFF.